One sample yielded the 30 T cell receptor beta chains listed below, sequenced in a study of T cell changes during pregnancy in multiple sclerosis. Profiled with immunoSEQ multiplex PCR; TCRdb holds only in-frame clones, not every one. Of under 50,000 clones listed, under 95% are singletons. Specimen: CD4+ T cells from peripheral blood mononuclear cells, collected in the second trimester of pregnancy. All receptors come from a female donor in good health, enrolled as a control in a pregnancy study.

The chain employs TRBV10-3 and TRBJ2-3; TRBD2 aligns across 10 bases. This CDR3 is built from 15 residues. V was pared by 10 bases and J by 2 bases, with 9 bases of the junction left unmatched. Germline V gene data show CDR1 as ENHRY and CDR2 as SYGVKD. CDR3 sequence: CATRASGGFTDTQYF. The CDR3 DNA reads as TGTGCCACACGGGCTAGCGGGGGATTCACAGATACGCAGTATTTT.

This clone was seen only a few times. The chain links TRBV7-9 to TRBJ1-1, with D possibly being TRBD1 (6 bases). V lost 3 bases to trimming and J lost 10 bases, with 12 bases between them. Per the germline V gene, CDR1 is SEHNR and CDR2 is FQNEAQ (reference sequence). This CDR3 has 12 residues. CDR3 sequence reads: CASSFVQGRAFF. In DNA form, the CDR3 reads TGTGCCAGCAGCTTCGTCCAGGGGCGAGCTTTCTTT.

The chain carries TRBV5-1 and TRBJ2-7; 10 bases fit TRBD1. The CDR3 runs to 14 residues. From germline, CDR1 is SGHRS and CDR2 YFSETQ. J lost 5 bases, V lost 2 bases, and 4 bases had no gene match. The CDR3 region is CASSFGTGAHEQYF. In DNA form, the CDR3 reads TGCGCCAGCAGCTTTGGGACAGGGGCCCACGAGCAGTACTTC.

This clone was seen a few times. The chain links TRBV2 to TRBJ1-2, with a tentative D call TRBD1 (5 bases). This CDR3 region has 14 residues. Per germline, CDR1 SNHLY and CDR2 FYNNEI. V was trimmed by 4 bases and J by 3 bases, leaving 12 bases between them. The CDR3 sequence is CASSGRGWDYGYTF. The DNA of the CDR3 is TGTGCCAGCAGTGGAAGGGGCTGGGACTATGGCTACACCTTC.

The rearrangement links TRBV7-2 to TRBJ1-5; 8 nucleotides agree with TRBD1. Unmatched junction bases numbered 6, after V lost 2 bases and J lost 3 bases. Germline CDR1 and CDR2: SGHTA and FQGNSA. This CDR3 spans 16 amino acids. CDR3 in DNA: TGTGCCAGCAGCTTAATCGGGACAGGCTCCAATCAGCCCCAGCATTTT. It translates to CASSLIGTGSNQPQHF.

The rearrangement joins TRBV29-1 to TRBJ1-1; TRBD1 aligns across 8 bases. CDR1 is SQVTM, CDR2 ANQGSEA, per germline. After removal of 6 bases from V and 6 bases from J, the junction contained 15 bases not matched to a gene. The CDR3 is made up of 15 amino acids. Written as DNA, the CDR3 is TGCAGCGTCACCGCGGGTATGGACAGGGTCGCTGAAGCTTTCTTT. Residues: CSVTAGMDRVAEAFF.

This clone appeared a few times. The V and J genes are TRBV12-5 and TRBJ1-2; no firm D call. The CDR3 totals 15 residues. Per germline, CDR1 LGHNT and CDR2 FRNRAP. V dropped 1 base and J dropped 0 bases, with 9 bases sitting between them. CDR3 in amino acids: CASGLETQSNYGYTF. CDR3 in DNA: TGTGCTAGTGGTTTGGAGACACAGTCTAACTATGGCTACACCTTC.

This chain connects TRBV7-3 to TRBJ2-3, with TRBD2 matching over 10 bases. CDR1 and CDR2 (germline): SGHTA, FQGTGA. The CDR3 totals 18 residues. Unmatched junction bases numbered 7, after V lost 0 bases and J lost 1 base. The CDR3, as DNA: TGTGCCAGCAGCTTAACCCCAGCGGGGGGGCGGGGCACAGATACGCAGTATTTT. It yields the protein CASSLTPAGGRGTDTQYF.

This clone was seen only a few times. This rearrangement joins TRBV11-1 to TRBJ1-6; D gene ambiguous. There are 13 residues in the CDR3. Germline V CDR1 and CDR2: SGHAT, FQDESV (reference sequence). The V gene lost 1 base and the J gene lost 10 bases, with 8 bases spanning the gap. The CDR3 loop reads CASSLDRESPLHF. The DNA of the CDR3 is TGTGCCAGCAGCTTAGACCGGGAGTCACCCCTCCACTTT.

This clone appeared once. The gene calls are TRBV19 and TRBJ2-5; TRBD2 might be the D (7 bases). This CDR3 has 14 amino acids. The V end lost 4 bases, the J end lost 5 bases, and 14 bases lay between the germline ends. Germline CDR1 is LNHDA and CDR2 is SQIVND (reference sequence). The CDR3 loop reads CASSRGGGVETQYF. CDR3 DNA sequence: TGTGCCAGTAGTAGAGGAGGGGGGGTGGAGACCCAGTACTTC.

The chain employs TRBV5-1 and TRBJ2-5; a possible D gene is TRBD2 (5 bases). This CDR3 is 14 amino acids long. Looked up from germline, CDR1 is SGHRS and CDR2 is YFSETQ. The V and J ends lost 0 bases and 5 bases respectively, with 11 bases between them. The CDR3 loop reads CASSLVGPGETQYF. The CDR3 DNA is TGCGCCAGCAGCTTGGTCGGACCGGGGGAGACCCAGTACTTC.

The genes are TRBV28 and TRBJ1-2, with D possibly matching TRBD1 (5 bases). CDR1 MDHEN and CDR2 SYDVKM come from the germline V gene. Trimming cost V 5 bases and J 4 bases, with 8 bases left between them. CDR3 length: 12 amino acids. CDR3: CASSPGPYGYTF. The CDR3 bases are TGTGCCAGCAGTCCAGGGCCCTATGGCTACACCTTC.

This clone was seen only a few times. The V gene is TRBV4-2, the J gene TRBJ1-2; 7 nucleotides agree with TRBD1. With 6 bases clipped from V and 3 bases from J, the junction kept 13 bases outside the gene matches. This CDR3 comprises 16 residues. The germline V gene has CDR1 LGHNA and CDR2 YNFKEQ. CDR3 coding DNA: TGTGCCAGCAGTCGAGAGGGGGCAGGTCAGGACTATGGCTACACCTTC. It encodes CASSREGAGQDYGYTF.

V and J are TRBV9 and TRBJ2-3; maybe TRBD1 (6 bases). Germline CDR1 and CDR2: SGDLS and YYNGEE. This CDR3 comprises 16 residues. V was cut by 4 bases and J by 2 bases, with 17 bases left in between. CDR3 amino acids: CASSSQGPTITDTQYF. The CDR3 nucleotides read TGTGCCAGCAGCTCACAGGGTCCCACGATCACAGATACGCAGTATTTT.

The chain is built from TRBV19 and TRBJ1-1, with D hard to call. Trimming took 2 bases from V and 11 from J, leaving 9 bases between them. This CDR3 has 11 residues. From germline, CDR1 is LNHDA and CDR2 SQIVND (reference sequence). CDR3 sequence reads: CASSITFRAFF. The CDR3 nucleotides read TGTGCCAGTAGTATAACTTTTCGGGCTTTCTTT.

This CDR3 is CASSIQGAVYEQYF. CDR3 DNA sequence: TGTGCCAGTAGTATACAGGGGGCGGTCTACGAGCAGTACTTC. This chain links TRBV19 with TRBJ2-7, with TRBD1 matching 8 bases. The CDR3 extends over 14 amino acids. Germline assignment: CDR1 LNHDA and CDR2 SQIVND (reference sequence). The junction had 3 bases not matched to a gene; V was cut back by 2 bases and J by 3 bases.

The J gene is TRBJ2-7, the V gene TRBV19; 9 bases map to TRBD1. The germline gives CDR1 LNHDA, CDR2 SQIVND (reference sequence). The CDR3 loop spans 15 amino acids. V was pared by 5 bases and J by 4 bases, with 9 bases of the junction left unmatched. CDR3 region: CASSEAGQGDYEQYF. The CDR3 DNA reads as TGTGCCAGTAGTGAGGCGGGACAGGGTGATTACGAGCAGTACTTC. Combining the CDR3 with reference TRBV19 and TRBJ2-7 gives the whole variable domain DGGITQSPKYLFRKEGQNVTLSCEQNLNHDAMYWYRQDPGQGLRLIYYSQIVNDFQKGDIAEGYSVSREKKESFPLTVTSAQKNPTAFYLCASSEAGQGDYEQYFGPGTRLTVT.

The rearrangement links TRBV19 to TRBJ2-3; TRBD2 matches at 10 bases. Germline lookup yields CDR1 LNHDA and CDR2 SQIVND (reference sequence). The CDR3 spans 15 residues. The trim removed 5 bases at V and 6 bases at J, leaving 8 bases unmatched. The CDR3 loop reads CASSSQTSGLDTQYF. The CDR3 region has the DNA TGTGCCAGTAGTTCCCAGACTAGCGGGTTGGATACGCAGTATTTT. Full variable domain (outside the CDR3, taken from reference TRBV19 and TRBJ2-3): DGGITQSPKYLFRKEGQNVTLSCEQNLNHDAMYWYRQDPGQGLRLIYYSQIVNDFQKGDIAEGYSVSREKKESFPLTVTSAQKNPTAFYLCASSSQTSGLDTQYFGPGTRLTVL.

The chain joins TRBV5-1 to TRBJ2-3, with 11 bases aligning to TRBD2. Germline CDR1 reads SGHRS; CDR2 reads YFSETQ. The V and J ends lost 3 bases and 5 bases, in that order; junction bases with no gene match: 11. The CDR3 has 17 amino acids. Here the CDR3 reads CASSYATLAGGRDTQYF. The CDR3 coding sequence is TGCGCCAGCAGCTACGCAACTTTAGCGGGGGGGCGAGATACGCAGTATTTT.

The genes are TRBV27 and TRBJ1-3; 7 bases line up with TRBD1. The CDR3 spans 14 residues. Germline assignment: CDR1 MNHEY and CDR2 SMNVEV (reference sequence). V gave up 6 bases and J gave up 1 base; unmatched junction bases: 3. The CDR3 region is CASRTTGSGNTIYF. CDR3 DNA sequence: TGTGCCAGCAGGACGACAGGGTCTGGAAACACCATATATTTT.

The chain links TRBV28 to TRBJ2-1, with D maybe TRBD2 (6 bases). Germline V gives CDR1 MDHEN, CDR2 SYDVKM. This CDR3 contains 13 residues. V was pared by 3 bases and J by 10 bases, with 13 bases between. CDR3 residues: CASSFGSVPEQFF. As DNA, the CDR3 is TGTGCCAGCAGTTTCGGGAGTGTGCCAGAGCAGTTCTTC.

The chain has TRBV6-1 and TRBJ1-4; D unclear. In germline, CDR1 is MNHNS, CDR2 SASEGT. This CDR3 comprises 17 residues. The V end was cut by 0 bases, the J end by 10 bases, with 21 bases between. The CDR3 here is CASSEAAGSTGRGKLFF. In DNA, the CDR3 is TGTGCCAGCAGTGAAGCAGCGGGGTCCACGGGGAGAGGAAAACTGTTTTTT.

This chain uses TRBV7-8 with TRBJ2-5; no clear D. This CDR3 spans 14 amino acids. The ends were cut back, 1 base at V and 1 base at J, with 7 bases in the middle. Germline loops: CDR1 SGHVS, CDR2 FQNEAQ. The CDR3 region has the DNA TGTGCCAGCAGCTTAGGGGCAGTCCAAGAGACCCAGTACTTC. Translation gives CASSLGAVQETQYF. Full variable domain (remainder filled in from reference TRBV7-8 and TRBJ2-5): GAGVSQSPRYKVAKRGQDVALRCDPISGHVSLFWYQQALGQGPEFLTYFQNEAQLDKSGLPSDRFFAERPEGSVSTLKIQRTQQEDSAVYLCASSLGAVQETQYFGPGTRLLVL.

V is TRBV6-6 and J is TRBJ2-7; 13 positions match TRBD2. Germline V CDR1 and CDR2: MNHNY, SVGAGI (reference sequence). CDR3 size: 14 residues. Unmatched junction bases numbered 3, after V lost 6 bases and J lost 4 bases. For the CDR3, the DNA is TGTGCCAGCAGAACTAGCGGGGGGGCGTACGAGCAGTACTTC. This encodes CASRTSGGAYEQYF.

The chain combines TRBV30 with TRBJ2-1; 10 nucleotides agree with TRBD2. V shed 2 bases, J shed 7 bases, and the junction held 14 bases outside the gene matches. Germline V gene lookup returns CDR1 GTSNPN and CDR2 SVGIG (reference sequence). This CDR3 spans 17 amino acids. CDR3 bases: TGTGCCTGGAGTCCCCGAAGGTCTAGCGGGGGTTTAAATGAGCAGTTCTTC. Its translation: CAWSPRRSSGGLNEQFF.

CDR3 DNA: TGTGCCAGCAGCCAAGTCGGGACAGGTGGAGGCTACACCTTC. Translating gives CASSQVGTGGGYTF. The chain has TRBV14 and TRBJ1-2; 8 nucleotides agree with TRBD1. Losses at the gene ends were 1 base for V and 8 bases for J; bases not matched to a gene: 6. CDR1 is SGHDN, CDR2 FVKESK, per germline. The CDR3 is made up of 14 amino acids. Complete variable domain (other parts from reference TRBV14 and TRBJ1-2): EAGVTQFPSHSVIEKGQTVTLRCDPISGHDNLYWYRRVMGKEIKFLLHFVKESKQDESGMPNNRFLAERTGGTYSTLKVQPAELEDSGVYFCASSQVGTGGGYTFGSGTRLTVV.

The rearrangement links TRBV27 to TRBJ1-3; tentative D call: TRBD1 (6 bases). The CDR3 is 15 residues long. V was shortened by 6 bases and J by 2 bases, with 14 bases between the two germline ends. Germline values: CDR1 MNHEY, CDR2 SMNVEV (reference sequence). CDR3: CASSYRVHPGNTIYF. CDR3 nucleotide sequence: TGTGCCAGCAGCTACAGGGTTCATCCTGGAAACACCATATATTTT.

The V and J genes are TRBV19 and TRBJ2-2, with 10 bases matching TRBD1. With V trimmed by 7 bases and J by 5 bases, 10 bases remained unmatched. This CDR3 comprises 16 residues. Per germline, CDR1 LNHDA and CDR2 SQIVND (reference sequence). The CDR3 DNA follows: TGTGCCAGTACGAGACAGGGGGCGTCTAAGACCGGGGAGCTGTTTTTT. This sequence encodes CASTRQGASKTGELFF.

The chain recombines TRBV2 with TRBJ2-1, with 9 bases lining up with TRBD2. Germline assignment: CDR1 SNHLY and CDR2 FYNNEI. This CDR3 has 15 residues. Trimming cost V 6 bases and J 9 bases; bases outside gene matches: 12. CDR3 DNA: TGTGCCAGCAGGCCTCGACTAGCGGTCGTTATTGAGCAGTTCTTC. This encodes CASRPRLAVVIEQFF.

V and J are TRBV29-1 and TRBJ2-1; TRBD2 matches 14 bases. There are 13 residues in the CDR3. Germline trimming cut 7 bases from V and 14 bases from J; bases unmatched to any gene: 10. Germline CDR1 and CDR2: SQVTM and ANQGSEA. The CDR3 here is CSAEHGLAGGEFF. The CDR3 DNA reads TGCAGCGCCGAGCACGGACTAGCGGGGGGCGAGTTCTTC.